One T cell receptor (beta chain) is described in this entry. What it binds is not known. The data belong to a study of PD-1 blockade in classical Hodgkin lymphoma. CDR1 MDHEN and CDR2 SYDVKM come from the germline V gene. The CDR3 contains 14 residues. Between the trimmed V and J ends, which lost 1 base and 0 bases, there was a span of 7 bases. Study results and caveats: By C4D1 there was a significant rise in CD4+ TCR diversity but not in CD8+ TCR diversity. The baseline diversity of complete responders showed similarity to that of newly diagnosed patients. Patients who began taking nivolumab under 1 year after ASCT were left out.

Libraries were prepared by immunoSEQ multiplex PCR; TCRdb keeps only in-frame clonotypes and omits some of them. The repertoire holds about 96,000 clones, just over 90% seen once, with less than 2% in the top ten. Time point given: cycle 4 day 1 (C4D1), after six to seven weeks of nivolumab. All patients relapsed after autologous stem cell transplantation, and brentuximab vedotin exposure varied. Classifying best responses yielded complete response, partial response or progressive disease. This TCR came from a human donor with classical Hodgkin lymphoma. The rearrangement links TRBV28 to TRBJ2-7; D ambiguous. The specimen was peripheral blood mononuclear cells (PBMCs), collected before the fourth cycle of nivolumab. The chain's CDR3 is CASSLLTVSYEQYF. CDR3 bases: TGTGCCAGCAGTTTATTGACGGTCTCCTACGAGCAGTACTTC.